The 29 T cell receptor beta chains listed next were all sequenced from one sample in a study of OX40 agonist ivuxolimab in advanced cancers. Libraries came from the immunoSEQ multiplex PCR assay. In TCRdb, the immuneACCESS table is reduced to in-frame sequences with V and J assigned. These tables do not hold every clone; where another copy was compared, an unresolved V gene accounts for under half, and the others remain unexplained. Counted in this sample were 45,000 to 55,000 clones; under 90% of them appeared once. 5.5% to 7% of the sample goes to the ten largest clones. The source material was CD4+ or CD8+ T cells sorted from blood, sampled in a trial of the OX40 agonist ivuxolimab. These TCRs come from an adult with an advanced solid tumor such as melanoma, head and neck, liver or kidney cancer.

The J gene is TRBJ1-2, the V gene TRBV7-9; maybe TRBD1 (6 bases). The CDR3 consists of 12 residues. The germline V gene has CDR1 SEHNR and CDR2 FQNEAQ (reference sequence). The germline V and J ends were trimmed by 7 bases and 6 bases, with 12 bases remaining between them. Here the CDR3 reads CASNLGGDGYTF. CDR3 coding DNA: TGTGCCAGCAACCTAGGGGGGGATGGCTACACCTTC. The whole variable domain, filled in from reference TRBV7-9 and TRBJ1-2, reads DTGVSQNPRHKITKRGQNVTFRCDPISEHNRLYWYRQTLGQGPEFLTYFQNEAQLEKSRLLSDRFSAERPKGSFSTLEIQRTEQGDSAMYLCASNLGGDGYTFGSGTRLTVV.

This clone was counted between two and nine times. This sequence joins TRBV19 and TRBJ1-6; D gene ambiguous. CDR3 length: 16 amino acids. The V and J ends lost 2 bases and 0 bases respectively, with 8 bases between them. Germline lookup yields CDR1 LNHDA and CDR2 SQIVND (reference sequence). The CDR3 nucleotides are TGTGCCAGTAGTATATTTCTGAGCTCCTATAATTCACCCCTCCACTTT. It translates to CASSIFLSSYNSPLHF.

The chain uses TRBV28 and TRBJ2-7; 7 nucleotides match TRBD2. Germline CDR1 is MDHEN and CDR2 is SYDVKM. With 6 bases clipped from V and 2 bases from J, the junction kept 7 bases outside the gene matches. The CDR3 extends over 14 amino acids. CDR3 nucleotides: TGTGCCAGCAGCCAGAGCGGGACGACCTACGAGCAGTACTTC. Translating gives CASSQSGTTYEQYF.

The CDR3 nucleotides read TGTGCCAGCAGTTACGCGGGAACCGAAGCTTTCTTT. Amino acids: CASSYAGTEAFF. This rearrangement joins TRBV6-6 to TRBJ1-1; D gene uncertain. The CDR3 is made up of 12 amino acids. The V and J ends lost 2 bases and 8 bases respectively, with 9 bases between them. The germline gives CDR1 MNHNY, CDR2 SVGAGI (reference sequence).

The chain carries TRBV5-4 and TRBJ2-2; D gene unclear. Germline CDR1 reads SGHNT; CDR2 reads YYREEE (reference sequence). Trimming took 4 bases from V and 3 from J, leaving 4 bases between them. The CDR3 contains 12 residues. CDR3 nucleotides: TGTGCCAGCAGCCAAGACACCGGGGAGCTGTTTTTT. It translates to CASSQDTGELFF.

The chain carries TRBV5-6 and TRBJ1-1; D unclear. V was trimmed by 0 bases and J by 1 base, leaving 4 bases between them. Germline CDR1 and CDR2: SGHDT and YYEEEE. There are 13 residues in the CDR3. For the CDR3, the DNA is TGTGCCAGCAGCTTGGTGCCGAACACTGAAGCTTTCTTT. This encodes CASSLVPNTEAFF.

The chain combines TRBV30 with TRBJ1-1, with D unresolved. Germline CDR1 reads GTSNPN; CDR2 reads SVGIG (reference sequence). V lost 5 bases, J lost 0 bases, and 25 bases lay in between. The CDR3 runs 18 residues. This CDR3 reads CAWLPSGVSFPMNTEAFF. In DNA, the CDR3 is TGTGCCTGGCTTCCTTCTGGAGTCTCGTTTCCTATGAACACTGAAGCTTTCTTT. Full variable domain (rest looked up from reference TRBV30 and TRBJ1-1): SQTIHQWPATLVQPVGSPLSLECTVEGTSNPNLYWYRQAAGRGLQLLFYSVGIGQISSEVPQNLSASRPQDRQFILSSKKLLLSDSGFYLCAWLPSGVSFPMNTEAFFGQGTRLTVV.

This chain links TRBV5-1 with TRBJ2-1; TRBD2 might be the D (6 bases). This CDR3 contains 13 residues. V lost 7 bases and J lost 8, with 16 bases in between. Germline V gives CDR1 SGHRS, CDR2 YFSETQ. Here the CDR3 DNA reads TGCGCCAGCGGAAGCGGGCCCCTCGATGAGCAGTTCTTC. Its translation is CASGSGPLDEQFF. The full variable domain, its missing parts supplied by reference TRBV5-1 and TRBJ2-1, is KAGVTQTPRYLIKTRGQQVTLSCSPISGHRSVSWYQQTPGQGLQFLFEYFSETQRNKGNFPGRFSGRQFSNSRSEMNVSTLELGDSALYLCASGSGPLDEQFFGPGTRLTVL.

The CDR3 reads CASSTRWDRFYGYTF. The CDR3 DNA reads as TGTGCCAGCAGCACAAGATGGGACAGGTTCTATGGCTACACCTTC. V gene TRBV11-3 combines with J gene TRBJ1-2; TRBD1 agrees at 8 bases. This CDR3 comprises 15 residues. Trimming removed 5 bases from V and 4 bases from J; junction bases left unmatched: 9. The germline gives CDR1 SGHNT, CDR2 YENEEA.

The rearrangement joins TRBV5-3 to TRBJ2-7; TRBD1 is a possible D gene (6 bases). TRBV5-3 is an ORF, with its function uncertain. V was shortened by 8 bases and J by 1 base, with 13 bases between the two germline ends. This CDR3 is 13 amino acids long. CDR3 sequence reads: CASNRQESYEQYF. The CDR3 nucleotides read TGTGCCAGCAACAGACAGGAATCCTACGAGCAGTACTTC.

This clone was counted a few times. The genes are TRBV28 and TRBJ1-3; D remains ambiguous. Looked up from germline, CDR1 is MDHEN and CDR2 is SYDVKM. The CDR3 extends over 15 amino acids. V lost 2 bases and J 1 base, leaving 9 bases between the germline ends. The CDR3 DNA follows: TGTGCCAGCAGTTTACTCGCTGGTTCTGGAAACACCATATATTTT. Translating gives CASSLLAGSGNTIYF.

This chain uses TRBV4-1 with TRBJ1-1, with TRBD1 identical over 8 bases. The length of the CDR3 is 18 residues. V shed 4 bases, J shed 5 bases, and the junction held 18 bases outside the gene matches. CDR1 is MGHRA, CDR2 YSYEKL, per germline. Here the CDR3 DNA reads TGCGCCAGCAGCCTCAGACAGGGGCAAATCGGCGGGGGGACTGAAGCTTTCTTT. This gives the protein CASSLRQGQIGGGTEAFF.

Comments on this clone: The same CDR3 arises from other DNA sequences in this sample as well. The J gene is TRBJ1-5, the V gene TRBV27, with D maybe TRBD1 (5 bases). The CDR3 totals 13 residues. Trimming removed 2 bases at V and 5 bases at J, with 7 bases between. The germline CDR1 and CDR2 sequences are MNHEY and SMNVEV (reference sequence). The CDR3 nucleotides read TGTGCCAGCAGTTTAGAAGGGGATCAGCCCCAGCATTTT. Its protein product is CASSLEGDQPQHF.

The chain links TRBV5-1 to TRBJ2-2, with D hard to call. V lost 0 bases, J lost 4 bases, and 13 bases lay in between. Per the germline V gene, CDR1 is SGHRS and CDR2 is YFSETQ. The CDR3 is made up of 16 amino acids. The CDR3 loop is CASSLAQGRGTGELFF. In DNA form, the CDR3 reads TGCGCCAGCAGCTTGGCCCAAGGGCGAGGCACCGGGGAGCTGTTTTTT.

To note about this clone: A far larger clone lies a single base away; this is likely a read error. The V gene is TRBV25-1, the J gene TRBJ2-1; D remains ambiguous. V was clipped by 4 bases and J by 4 bases, with 2 bases between them. The CDR3 loop spans 11 amino acids. The germline V gene has CDR1 MGHDK and CDR2 SYGVNS. As DNA, the CDR3 is TGTGCCAGCAGTGGTTACAATGAGCAGTTCTTC. It is translated as CASSGYNEQFF.

By share, this clone ranks as medium-sized (0.01 to 0.1%). DNA of the CDR3: TGTGCCAGCAGCCGACAGGGCCTGGATGGCTACACCTTC. As protein: CASSRQGLDGYTF. The rearrangement links TRBV5-4 to TRBJ1-2; 7 nucleotides agree with TRBD1. The CDR3 covers 13 residues. Germline CDR1 reads SGHNT; CDR2 reads YYREEE (reference sequence). V lost 4 bases and J lost 6; bases outside the gene matches: 6.

The chain uses TRBV4-3 and TRBJ2-3; TRBD2 is a possible D gene (6 bases). V lost 0 bases to trimming and J lost 2 bases, with 12 bases between them. Looked up from germline, CDR1 is LGHNA and CDR2 is YSLEER. This CDR3 is built from 16 residues. CDR3 in amino acids: CASSQDSGTYTDTQYF. The CDR3 nucleotides are TGCGCCAGCAGCCAAGATTCGGGGACTTACACAGATACGCAGTATTTT.

This clone has a handful of counts. This chain links TRBV5-4 with TRBJ2-7; tentative D call: TRBD2 (5 bases). Germline CDR1 SGHNT, CDR2 YYREEE (reference sequence). The ends were cut back, 3 bases at V and 3 bases at J, with 10 bases in the middle. The CDR3 totals 13 residues. CDR3 loop: CASSWGRDYEQYV. The CDR3 region has the DNA TGTGCCAGCAGCTGGGGTCGGGACTACGAGCAGTACGTC.

The V gene is TRBV2, the J gene TRBJ1-1; no clear D gene. This CDR3 contains 11 residues. Trimming shortened V by 11 bases and J by 4 bases, and 11 bases separated the two germline ends. Germline V gives CDR1 SNHLY, CDR2 FYNNEI. The CDR3 DNA follows: TGTGCCGCGGGGTGGAGCACTGAAGCTTTCTTT. Encoded protein: CAAGWSTEAFF.

The V gene is TRBV2, the J gene TRBJ1-1, with 7 bases identical to TRBD1. The CDR3 sequence is 13 residues long. The germline gives CDR1 SNHLY, CDR2 FYNNEI. The V segment lost 6 bases and the J segment 6 bases; nucleotides outside the gene matches: 7. The CDR3 sequence is CASRREGQPEAFF. The CDR3 region has the DNA TGTGCCAGCAGGCGGGAGGGACAGCCTGAAGCTTTCTTT.

The genes are TRBV21-1 and TRBJ2-7; the tabulated D call, TRBD1, remains unverified against the DNA. TRBV21-1 is marked as a pseudogene. This CDR3 is built from 12 residues. This CDR3 reads CASSGTPYEQYV. The CDR3 DNA reads as TGTGCCAGCTCCGGGACACCCTACGAGCAGTACGTC.

This clone was found once. The chain links TRBV29-1 to TRBJ2-1, with 10 nucleotides matching TRBD2. The germline gives CDR1 SQVTM, CDR2 ANQGSEA. CDR3 length: 18 amino acids. The V gene end was trimmed by 1 base and the J gene end by 0 bases; junction bases not matched to a gene: 9. CDR3 in amino acids: CSVEGELSGGSSYNEQFF. CDR3 DNA: TGCAGCGTTGAAGGGGAACTTAGCGGGGGGAGCTCCTACAATGAGCAGTTCTTC.

This clone was seen just once. The V and J genes are TRBV4-3 and TRBJ2-3; D is possibly TRBD1 or TRBD2 (5 bases each). Deletions cut 3 bases from V and 2 bases from J, with 15 bases between. Germline CDR1 is LGHNA and CDR2 is YSLEER. The length of the CDR3 is 16 residues. The CDR3 loop is CASSQGTSFLTDTQYF. CDR3 sequence (DNA): TGCGCCAGCAGCCAGGGGACGTCTTTCCTCACAGATACGCAGTATTTT.

V and J are TRBV6-5 and TRBJ2-5; a possible D gene is TRBD1 (5 bases). The CDR3 extends over 14 amino acids. Germline V gene lookup returns CDR1 MNHEY and CDR2 SVGAGI. Between the trimmed V and J ends, which lost 4 bases and 5 bases, there was a span of 14 bases. The CDR3 coding sequence is TGTGCCAGCAGTTCTCTGGGGCTAAGGGAGACCCAGTACTTC. Residues: CASSSLGLRETQYF.

CDR3 region: CASSDSGNPKNIQYF. The CDR3 nucleotides are TGTGCCAGCAGTGATAGTGGCAACCCCAAAAACATTCAGTACTTC. The chain uses TRBV6-1 and TRBJ2-4; D uncertain. Deletions cut 3 bases from V and 2 bases from J, with 11 bases between. This CDR3 is 15 amino acids long. Germline loops: CDR1 MNHNS, CDR2 SASEGT.

The rearrangement links TRBV19 to TRBJ1-1; no firm D call. Germline loops: CDR1 LNHDA, CDR2 SQIVND (reference sequence). The CDR3 extends over 13 amino acids. Deletions cut 3 bases from V and 1 base from J, with 6 bases between. CDR3 residues: CASSIGKNTEAFF. The DNA for the CDR3 is TGTGCCAGTAGTATCGGCAAGAACACTGAAGCTTTCTTT.

This clone was counted only a few times. The chain couples TRBV11-2 to TRBJ1-1, with D perhaps TRBD1 (6 bases). Between the trimmed V and J ends, which lost 5 bases and 4 bases, there was a span of 11 bases. The CDR3 has 13 residues. Germline V lookup: CDR1 SGHAT, CDR2 FQNNGV. The CDR3 DNA sequence: TGTGCCAGCAGCGAGGGGGTTTCCACTGAAGCTTTCTTT. Residues: CASSEGVSTEAFF.

This chain connects TRBV11-2 to TRBJ1-1; weak D call: TRBD1 (5 bases). V shed 1 base and J shed 0 bases, with 12 bases lying between them. This CDR3 region has 16 residues. Germline-derived CDR1 and CDR2 are SGHAT and FQNNGV. This CDR3 is CASSLGWAGLNTEAFF. CDR3 nucleotide sequence: TGTGCCAGCAGCTTAGGGTGGGCAGGGCTGAACACTGAAGCTTTCTTT.

CDR3 protein: CAISYTGSDTEAFF. In nucleotides, the CDR3 is TGTGCCATCAGTTATACCGGGTCGGACACTGAAGCTTTCTTT. The chain carries TRBV10-3 and TRBJ1-1; D uncertain. The germline gives CDR1 ENHRY, CDR2 SYGVKD. V shed 5 bases and J shed 3 bases, with 13 bases lying between them. The CDR3 is made up of 14 amino acids.